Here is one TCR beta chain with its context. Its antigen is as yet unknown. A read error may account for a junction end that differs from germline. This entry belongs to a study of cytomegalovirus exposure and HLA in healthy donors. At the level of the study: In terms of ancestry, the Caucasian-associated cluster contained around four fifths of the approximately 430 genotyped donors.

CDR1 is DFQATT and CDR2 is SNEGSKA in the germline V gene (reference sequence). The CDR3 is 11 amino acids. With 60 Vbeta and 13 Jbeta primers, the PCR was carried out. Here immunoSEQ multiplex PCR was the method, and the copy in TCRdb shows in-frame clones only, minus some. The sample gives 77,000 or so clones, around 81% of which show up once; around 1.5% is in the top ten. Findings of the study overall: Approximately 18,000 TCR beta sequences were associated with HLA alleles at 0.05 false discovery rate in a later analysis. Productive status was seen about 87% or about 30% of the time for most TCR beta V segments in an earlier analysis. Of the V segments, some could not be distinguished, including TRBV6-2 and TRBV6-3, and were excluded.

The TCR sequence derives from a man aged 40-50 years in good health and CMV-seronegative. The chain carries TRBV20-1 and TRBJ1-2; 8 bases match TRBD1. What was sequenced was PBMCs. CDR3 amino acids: CSAQGQALTAF. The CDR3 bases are TGCAGTGCGCAGGGACAGGCCTTAACTGCCTTC.